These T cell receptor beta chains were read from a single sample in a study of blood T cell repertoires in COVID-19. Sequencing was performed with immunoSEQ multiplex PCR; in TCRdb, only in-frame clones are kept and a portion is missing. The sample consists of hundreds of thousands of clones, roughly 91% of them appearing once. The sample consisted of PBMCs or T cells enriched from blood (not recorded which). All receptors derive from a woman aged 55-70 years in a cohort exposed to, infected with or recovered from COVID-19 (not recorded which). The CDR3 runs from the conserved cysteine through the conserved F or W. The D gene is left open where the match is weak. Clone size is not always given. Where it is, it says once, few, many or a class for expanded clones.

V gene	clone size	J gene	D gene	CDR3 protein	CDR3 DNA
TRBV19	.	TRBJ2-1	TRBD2	CASKLAGAGNEQFF	TGTGCCAGCAAACTAGCGGGAGCAGGCAATGAGCAGTTCTTC
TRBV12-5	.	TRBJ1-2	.	CASGLVAGEGDYGYTF	TGTGCTAGTGGTTTGGTAGCTGGTGAAGGAGACTATGGCTACACCTTC
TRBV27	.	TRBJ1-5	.	CASSLRGGNQPQHF	TGTGCCAGCAGTTTAAGGGGTGGCAATCAGCCCCAGCATTTT
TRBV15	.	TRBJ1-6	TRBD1	CATSRDLTGGSSYNSPLHF	TGTGCCACCAGCAGAGATCTGACAGGGGGAAGCTCCTATAATTCACCCCTCCACTTT
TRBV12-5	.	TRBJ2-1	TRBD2	CASGLVLSGRAYNEQFF	TGTGCTAGTGGTTTGGTACTAAGCGGGAGGGCCTACAATGAGCAGTTCTTC
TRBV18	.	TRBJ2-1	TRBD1	CASSPERTGNNEQFF	TGTGCCAGCTCACCCGAAAGGACAGGCAACAATGAGCAGTTCTTC
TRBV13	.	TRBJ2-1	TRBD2	CASSARLAGGENEQFF	TGTGCCAGCAGCGCCAGACTAGCGGGAGGAGAGAATGAGCAGTTCTTC
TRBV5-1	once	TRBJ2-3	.	CASSKGGPLTDTQYF	TGCGCCAGCAGCAAAGGGGGACCCCTCACAGATACGCAGTATTTT
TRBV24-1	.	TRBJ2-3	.	CATSEYPGHGDTQYF	TGTGCCACCAGTGAATATCCGGGACATGGGGATACGCAGTATTTT
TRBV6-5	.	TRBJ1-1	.	CASRTQNTEAFF	TGTGCCAGCAGGACACAGAACACTGAAGCTTTCTTT
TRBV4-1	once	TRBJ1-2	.	CASSQSVRGRRGYTF	TGCGCCAGCAGCCAAAGTGTTAGGGGCAGGAGAGGCTACACCTTC
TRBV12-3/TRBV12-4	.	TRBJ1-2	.	CASSLPPGGYTF	TGTGCCAGCAGTTTGCCCCCCGGTGGCTACACCTTC
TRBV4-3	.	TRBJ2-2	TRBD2	CASSQEGLAGYTGELFF	TGCGCCAGCAGCCAAGAGGGACTAGCGGGATACACCGGGGAGCTGTTTTTT
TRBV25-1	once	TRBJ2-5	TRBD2	CASSEGLAGGYQETQYF	TGTGCCAGCAGTGAAGGACTAGCGGGAGGGTATCAAGAGACCCAGTACTTC
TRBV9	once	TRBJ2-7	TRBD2	CASSVVGTSGYEQYF	TGTGCCAGCAGCGTAGTAGGGACTAGCGGCTACGAGCAGTACTTC
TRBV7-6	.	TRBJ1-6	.	CASSFSGTSPLHF	TGTGCCAGCAGCTTCAGCGGCACTTCACCCCTCCACTTT
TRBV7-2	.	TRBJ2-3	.	CASSFPTTRRRTDTQYF	TGTGCCAGCAGCTTCCCCACGACTCGACGCCGCACAGATACGCAGTATTTT
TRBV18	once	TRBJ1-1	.	CASSRTGENTEAFF	TGTGCCAGCTCACGAACAGGAGAGAACACTGAAGCTTTCTTT
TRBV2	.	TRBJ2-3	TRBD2	CASRVAGLTDTQYF	TGTGCCAGCAGAGTAGCGGGGCTCACAGATACGCAGTATTTT
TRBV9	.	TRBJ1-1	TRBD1	CASSPGGTANTEAFF	TGTGCCAGCTCCCCCGGTGGGACAGCGAACACTGAAGCTTTCTTT
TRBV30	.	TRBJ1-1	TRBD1	CAWILGGNEAFF	TGTGCCTGGATATTAGGGGGCAATGAAGCTTTCTTT
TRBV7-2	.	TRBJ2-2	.	CASSWGTASGELFF	TGTGCCAGCAGCTGGGGGACTGCTTCCGGGGAGCTGTTTTTT
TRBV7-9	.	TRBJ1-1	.	CASSFRVLNTEAFF	TGTGCCAGCAGCTTCAGGGTCTTGAACACTGAAGCTTTCTTT
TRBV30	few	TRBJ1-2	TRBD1	CAWSTGTGSREGGYTF	TGTGCCTGGAGTACCGGGACAGGGAGCCGAGAGGGTGGCTACACCTTC
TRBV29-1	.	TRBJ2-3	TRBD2	CSSAGGADTQYF	TGCAGCTCCGCGGGAGGGGCAGATACGCAGTATTTT
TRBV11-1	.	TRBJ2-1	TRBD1	CASSLARPGTVGREQFF	TGTGCCAGCAGCTTAGCCCGTCCCGGGACAGTCGGTCGGGAGCAGTTCTTC
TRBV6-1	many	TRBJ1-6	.	CASSGDSVSYNSPLHF	TGTGCCAGCAGTGGAGACAGCGTCTCCTATAATTCACCCCTCCACTTT
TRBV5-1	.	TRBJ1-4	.	CASSFQGTNEKLFF	TGCGCCAGCAGCTTTCAGGGGACTAATGAAAAACTGTTTTTT
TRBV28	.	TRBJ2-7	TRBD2	CASSPPRTSVLRGYF	TGTGCCAGCAGCCCCCCCCGGACTAGCGTCCTACGAGGGTACTTC
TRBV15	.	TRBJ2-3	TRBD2	CATSRDVKAGVGTDTQYF	TGTGCCACCAGCAGAGATGTTAAAGCGGGAGTAGGGACAGATACGCAGTATTTT
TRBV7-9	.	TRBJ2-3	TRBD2	CASSSPGRGAGTQYF	TGTGCCAGCAGCTCCCCAGGGAGGGGAGCGGGTACGCAGTATTTT
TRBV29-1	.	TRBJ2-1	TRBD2	CSGGTSGSSYNEQFF	TGCAGCGGTGGGACTAGCGGGAGCTCCTACAATGAGCAGTTCTTC
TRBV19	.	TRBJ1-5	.	CASSMGGISNQPQHF	TGTGCCAGTAGTATGGGAGGGATTAGCAATCAGCCCCAGCATTTT
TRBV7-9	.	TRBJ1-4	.	CASSLGSSSNEKLFF	TGTGCCAGCAGCTTAGGGTCCAGTTCTAATGAAAAACTGTTTTTT
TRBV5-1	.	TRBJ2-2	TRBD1	CASSARGPGTGELFF	TGCGCCAGCAGCGCCAGGGGGCCGGGCACCGGGGAGCTGTTTTTT
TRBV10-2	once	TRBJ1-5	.	CASSESTGNQPQHF	TGCGCCAGCAGTGAGTCGACAGGCAATCAGCCCCAGCATTTT
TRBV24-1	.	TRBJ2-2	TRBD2	CATSASSGTSGRAPGELFF	TGTGCCACCAGTGCTTCCTCCGGGACTAGCGGGAGGGCCCCCGGGGAGCTGTTTTTT
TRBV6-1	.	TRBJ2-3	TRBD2	CASSDALLAGVADTQYF	TGTGCCAGCAGTGACGCCCTACTAGCGGGAGTGGCAGATACGCAGTATTTT
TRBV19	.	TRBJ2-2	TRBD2	CASITLTSGSGELFF	TGTGCCAGTATCACCTTGACTAGCGGGAGCGGGGAGCTGTTTTTT
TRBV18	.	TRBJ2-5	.	CASSPPSKQETQYF	TGTGCCAGCTCACCGCCGAGTAAACAAGAGACCCAGTACTTC
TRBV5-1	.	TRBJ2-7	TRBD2	CASSPGNPGRGQYYEQYF	TGCGCCAGCAGCCCCGGAAATCCTGGGAGGGGTCAGTACTACGAGCAGTACTTC
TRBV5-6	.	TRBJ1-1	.	CASKRRSTGFTEAFF	TGTGCCAGCAAAAGACGTTCAACAGGGTTCACTGAAGCTTTCTTT
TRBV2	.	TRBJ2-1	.	CASSSGSNEQFF	TGTGCCAGCAGTTCTGGCTCCAATGAGCAGTTCTTC
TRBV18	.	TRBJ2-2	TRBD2	CASSPPGLAGEGTGELFF	TGTGCCAGCTCACCACCGGGACTAGCGGGAGAAGGGACCGGGGAGCTGTTTTTT
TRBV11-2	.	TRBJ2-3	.	CASSPRLQDTQYF	TGTGCCAGCAGCCCCAGGCTCCAAGATACGCAGTATTTT
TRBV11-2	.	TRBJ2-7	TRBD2	CASSWDAGDGEQYF	TGTGCCAGCAGCTGGGACGCGGGAGACGGGGAGCAGTACTTC
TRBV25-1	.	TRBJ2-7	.	CASSEESYEQYF	TGTGCCAGCAGTGAGGAGTCCTACGAGCAGTACTTC
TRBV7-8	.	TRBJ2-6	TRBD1	CASSLAGTGSLTGANVLTF	TGTGCCAGCAGCTTAGCGGGGACAGGGTCGTTAACTGGGGCCAACGTCCTGACTTTC
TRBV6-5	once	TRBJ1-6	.	CALGGGGYNSPLHF	TGTGCCCTAGGGGGGGGCGGCTATAATTCACCCCTCCACTTT
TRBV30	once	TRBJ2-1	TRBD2	CAWRRKAGEPRNEQFF	TGTGCCTGGAGAAGAAAAGCGGGAGAACCCCGCAATGAGCAGTTCTTC
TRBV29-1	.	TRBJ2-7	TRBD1	CSVEDGRGTGGYEQYF	TGCAGCGTTGAAGATGGAAGAGGGACAGGGGGCTACGAGCAGTACTTC
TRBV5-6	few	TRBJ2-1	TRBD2	CASSDQAGAIYNEQFF	TGTGCCAGCAGCGATCAAGCGGGAGCAATCTACAATGAGCAGTTCTTC
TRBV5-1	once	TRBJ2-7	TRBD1	CASSLATGQTSYEQYF	TGCGCCAGCAGCTTGGCCACGGGACAGACCTCCTACGAGCAGTACTTC
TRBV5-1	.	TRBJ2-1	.	CASSPEGVVNNEQFF	TGCGCCAGCAGCCCCGAGGGAGTCGTAAACAATGAGCAGTTCTTC
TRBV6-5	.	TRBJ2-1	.	CASSTTGKGKGEQFF	TGTGCCAGCAGTACCACAGGGAAAGGAAAGGGTGAGCAGTTCTTC
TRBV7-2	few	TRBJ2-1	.	CASSFSRDFVQEQFF	TGTGCCAGCAGCTTTAGCCGGGACTTTGTTCAGGAGCAGTTCTTC
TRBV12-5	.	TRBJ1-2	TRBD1	CASGLDTGVGGYTF	TGTGCTAGTGGTTTGGACACAGGGGTGGGTGGCTACACCTTC